The T cell receptor beta chain described here comes from a study of T cells expressing NK-cell markers. CDR1 SGHRS and CDR2 YFSETQ come from the germline V gene. The CDR3 is made up of 16 amino acids. For TCR beta, cDNA was produced by 5'RACE template switching with UMIs. TCRdb processed the 5' RACE reads again and assigns one entry to each CDR3 protein, with no DNA. This listing includes under 200,000 distinct CDR3 sequences. The sequenced sample was blood T cells: a sorted CD56 or NKG2C T cell subset, CD4+ or CD8+ T cells, or bulk PBMC T cells (not recorded which). The receptor's source is a woman aged 18 to 75 in good health. V usage is TRBV5-1 and J usage is TRBJ2-2; as DNA is missing, the TRBD1 call by TCRdb cannot be tested. The chain's CDR3 is CASSSLSGENTGELFF. Supplemented by reference TRBV5-1 and TRBJ2-2, the full variable domain reads KAGVTQTPRYLIKTRGQQVTLSCSPISGHRSVSWYQQTPGQGLQFLFEYFSETQRNKGNFPGRFSGRQFSNSRSEMNVSTLELGDSALYLCASSSLSGENTGELFFGEGSRLTVL.